A selection of T cell receptor beta chains follows, all from one sample in a study of identical twins. TCRdb re-called the 5' RACE reads through MiXCR, storing one row per CDR3 protein. The sample shows about 200,000 distinct CDR3 sequences, 6.5% of them seen only once. This same sample was also taken into another study, of T cells expressing NK-cell markers.

Sequenced input: CD8+ T cells sorted from blood. The receptors derive from a woman younger than 30 in good health. The CDR3 runs from the conserved cysteine through the conserved F or W. A D gene is named only where the DNA matches it firmly. The size field is filled for only some rows; it gives once, few, many or a size class.

>-|TRBJ2-3|TRBV6-2/TRBV6-3|-
CATDLRNTQYF
TGTGCCACCGACTTACGGAATACGCAGTATTTT
>few|TRBJ2-3|TRBV5-6|-
CASSFGGSIDTQYF
TGTGCCAGCAGCTTCGGGGGCTCGATAGATACGCAGTATTTT
>many|TRBJ1-1|TRBV12-3/TRBV12-4|-
CASSPQGGRTEAFF
TGTGCCAGCAGCCCTCAGGGAGGTCGAACTGAAGCTTTCTTT
>few|TRBJ2-5|TRBV5-1|TRBD2
CASSQGLADRETQYF
TGCGCCAGCAGCCAGGGACTAGCGGATCGAGAGACCCAGTACTTC
>few|TRBJ2-1|TRBV9|-
CASSGDGISYNEQFF
TGTGCCAGCAGCGGGGACGGCATCTCCTACAATGAGCAGTTCTTC
>many|TRBJ2-1|TRBV10-2|-
CASSEGRGEFF
TGCGCCAGCAGTGAGGGGCGGGGTGAGTTCTTC
>few|TRBJ2-3|TRBV9|TRBD1
CASSPGQHTDTQYF
TGTGCCAGCAGCCCGGGACAGCACACAGATACGCAGTATTTT
>-|TRBJ2-3|TRBV5-1|TRBD2
CASSKSSGGAGTDTQYF
TGCGCCAGCAGCAAATCTAGCGGGGGGGCCGGTACAGATACGCAGTATTTT
>many|TRBJ2-5|TRBV10-3|TRBD2
CAIAAVAGNPMETQYF
TGTGCCATCGCAGCGGTAGCGGGAAACCCTATGGAGACCCAGTACTTC
>few|TRBJ1-1|TRBV5-1|TRBD1
CASSPGGRVDTEAFF
TGCGCCAGCAGCCCAGGGGGCAGGGTGGACACTGAAGCTTTCTTT
>few|TRBJ2-1|TRBV5-6|TRBD2
CASSGGLAGIGEQFF
TGTGCCAGCAGCGGGGGACTAGCGGGAATCGGGGAGCAGTTCTTC
>few|TRBJ2-7|TRBV7-9|TRBD2
CASSRLGGARSYEQYF
TGTGCCAGCAGCCGCTTGGGAGGGGCCCGCTCCTACGAGCAGTACTTC
>many|TRBJ2-1|TRBV5-1|-
CASSLDGNSYNEQFF
TGCGCCAGCAGCTTAGACGGGAACTCCTACAATGAGCAGTTCTTC
>many|TRBJ2-1|TRBV9|TRBD2
CASSVSSGSNEQFF
TGTGCCAGCAGCGTAAGTAGCGGGAGCAATGAGCAGTTCTTC
>many|TRBJ1-2|TRBV10-2|-
CASSESGNYGYTF
TGCGCCAGCAGTGAGTCTGGGAACTATGGCTACACCTTC
>-|TRBJ2-3|TRBV12-3/TRBV12-4|TRBD2
CASNPGAGGRLDTDTQYF
TGTGCCAGCAACCCAGGGGCGGGAGGCCGCCTGGACACAGATACGCAGTATTTT
>many|TRBJ1-3|TRBV7-9|-
CASSFPRDRSGNTIYF
TGTGCCAGCAGCTTTCCCCGGGACCGCTCTGGAAACACCATATATTTT
>many|TRBJ2-3|TRBV12-5|TRBD2
CASDTGTSAPDTQYF
TGTGCTAGTGACACCGGGACTAGCGCCCCAGATACGCAGTATTTT
>many|TRBJ1-1|TRBV7-9|-
CASGVGGQTEAFF
TGTGCCAGCGGAGTAGGGGGGCAAACTGAAGCTTTCTTT
>few|TRBJ1-1|TRBV20-1|-
CSVSDTFNTEAFF
TGCAGTGTGTCCGACACCTTTAACACTGAAGCTTTCTTT
>-|TRBJ1-1|TRBV6-2/TRBV6-3|-
CASSYLPGNTEAFF
TGTGCCAGCAGTTACTTACCGGGGAACACTGAAGCTTTCTTT
>few|TRBJ2-7|TRBV6-5|-
CASSYNLFEQYF
TGTGCCAGCAGTTACAACCTCTTTGAGCAGTACTTC
>-|TRBJ1-1|TRBV6-1|-
CASNLWISGYGTEAFF
TGTGCCAGCAACCTATGGATCTCGGGGTATGGGACTGAAGCTTTCTTT
>few|TRBJ2-1|TRBV9|-
CASSEIGVGDNEQFF
TGTGCCAGCAGCGAGATTGGAGTAGGCGACAATGAGCAGTTCTTC
>many|TRBJ2-7|TRBV7-8|TRBD1
CASSYRQGQWNEQYF
TGTGCCAGCAGCTACCGACAGGGGCAGTGGAACGAGCAGTACTTC
>few|TRBJ2-1|TRBV6-1|-
CASKSQGSSNEQFF
TGTGCCAGCAAGTCCCAGGGTAGCTCCAATGAGCAGTTCTTC
>many|TRBJ2-5|TRBV12-3/TRBV12-4|-
CASSQVRETQYF
TGTGCCAGCAGTCAAGTCCGGGAGACCCAGTACTTC
>-|TRBJ2-2|TRBV11-2|TRBD2
CASSTQTSSTGELFF
TGTGCCAGCAGCACCCAGACTAGCAGTACCGGGGAGCTGTTTTTT
>-|TRBJ2-7|TRBV29-1|-
CSVVSAGDPYEQYF
TGCAGCGTTGTCTCGGCCGGGGATCCTTACGAGCAGTACTTC
>-|TRBJ2-2|TRBV7-9|-
CALDDFGELFF
TGTGCCCTGGACGACTTCGGGGAGCTGTTTTTT
>-|TRBJ1-1|TRBV5-5|-
CASSLVSTNTEAFF
TGTGCCAGCAGCTTGGTATCTACGAACACTGAAGCTTTCTTT
>-|TRBJ2-3|TRBV9|-
CASSVDTSTDTQYF
TGTGCCAGCAGCGTAGACACTAGCACAGATACGCAGTATTTT
>-|TRBJ1-5|TRBV3-1|-
CASSQDRGSNQPQHF
TGTGCCAGCAGCCAAGATCGTGGTAGCAATCAGCCCCAGCATTTT
>-|TRBJ2-7|TRBV9|-
CASSQGQSISYEQYF
TGTGCCAGCAGTCAAGGGCAGTCAATCTCCTACGAGCAGTACTTC
>few|TRBJ2-1|TRBV10-3|TRBD2
CAISESSSGAYNEQFF
TGTGCCATCAGTGAGTCGAGTAGCGGGGCTTACAATGAGCAGTTCTTC
>few|TRBJ2-3|TRBV11-3|-
CASSPRGSDTQYF
TGTGCCAGCTCGCCACGAGGTTCAGATACGCAGTATTTT
>many|TRBJ2-1|TRBV6-1|-
CASRGLDGSYNEQFF
TGTGCCAGCAGGGGGCTAGATGGGTCCTACAATGAGCAGTTCTTC
>-|TRBJ2-7|TRBV25-1|-
CASSAPSHYEQYF
TGTGCCAGCAGTGCCCCCTCCCACTACGAGCAGTACTTC
>few|TRBJ2-3|TRBV9|-
CASSVAGVLTDTQYF
TGTGCCAGCAGCGTAGCGGGAGTTTTGACAGATACGCAGTATTTT
>many|TRBJ2-1|TRBV3-1|-
CASSQEAGTPLKFF
TGTGCCAGCAGCCAAGAAGCCGGGACTCCCTTAAAGTTCTTC
>-|TRBJ2-3|TRBV7-2|-
CASSILGGTDTQYF
TGTGCCAGCAGCATCCTCGGCGGCACAGATACGCAGTATTTT
>many|TRBJ1-1|TRBV7-9|-
CASSLEGAGRTFF
TGTGCCAGCAGCTTAGAAGGGGCGGGACGAACTTTCTTT
>many|TRBJ2-7|TRBV7-2|TRBD2
CASSPGTRVPYEQYF
TGTGCCAGCAGCCCCGGGACTAGAGTGCCTTACGAGCAGTACTTC
>-|TRBJ2-3|TRBV9|-
CASSVGDGTSTDTQYF
TGTGCCAGCAGCGTAGGCGACGGAACCAGCACAGATACGCAGTATTTT
>few|TRBJ1-5|TRBV30|-
CACSTGSNQPQHF
TGTGCCTGTTCGACGGGTAGCAATCAGCCCCAGCATTTT
>few|TRBJ2-5|TRBV20-1|-
CSASYGRGLYQETQCF
TGCAGTGCTAGTTATGGGAGGGGGTTGTACCAAGAGACCCAGTGCTTC
>-|TRBJ2-2|TRBV19|-
CASSIVPGRELFF
TGTGCCAGTAGTATAGTTCCAGGGAGGGAGCTGTTTTTT
>-|TRBJ2-1|TRBV10-2|TRBD2
CASSAVTSGRDNEQFF
TGCGCCAGCAGTGCCGTGACTAGCGGGAGGGACAATGAGCAGTTCTTC
>-|TRBJ1-2|TRBV27|-
CASSSLPPGPPNGYTF
TGTGCCAGCAGTTCACTCCCTCCAGGGCCCCCGAATGGCTACACCTTC
>-|TRBJ2-1|TRBV9|-
CASSGTNSNEQFF
TGTGCCAGCAGCGGTACTAATAGCAATGAGCAGTTCTTC
>few|TRBJ1-1|TRBV27|-
CASSLGTHANTEAFF
TGTGCCAGCAGTCTGGGGACACACGCCAACACTGAAGCTTTCTTT
>many|TRBJ1-1|TRBV12-3/TRBV12-4|-
CASSRWLHTEAFF
TGTGCCAGCAGCCGTTGGTTGCACACTGAAGCTTTCTTT
>-|TRBJ2-7|TRBV27|-
CASIRGSEQYF
TGTGCCAGCATTAGGGGGAGCGAGCAGTACTTC